This T cell receptor beta chain originates from a study of cytomegalovirus exposure and HLA in healthy donors. The study ran its PCR with 60 Vbeta and 13 Jbeta primers. As originally analysed: Later, an analysis found 80 million or so unique TCR beta chains, and about 10 million of these were shared. Clones were sequenced by immunoSEQ multiplex PCR, and TCRdb holds only the in-frame ones, with some missing. The DNA gave D and trimming, while V, J and clone size come from that table. In the table there are approximately 130,000 clones, 79% of which are singletons. Comment on this clone: The target antigen is unknown.

Study conclusions and caveats: Earlier analysis looked at TCR beta V segments, and most were productive about 87% or about 30% of the time. In terms of immune exposure information, only CMV serostatus was available.

The CDR3 contains 15 residues. Trimming left V 2 bases short and J 7 bases short, with 12 bases between. Looked up from germline, CDR1 is SGHTA and CDR2 is FQGNSA. The chain links TRBV7-2 to TRBJ1-6; maybe TRBD1 (6 bases). This receptor was taken from a male donor in good health and CMV-seronegative. Sequenced input: PBMCs. The CDR3 protein is CASSLLAGENSPLHF. CDR3 coding DNA: TGTGCCAGCAGCTTACTGGCAGGGGAGAATTCACCCCTCCACTTT.